The rows below give T cell receptor beta chains drawn from one sample of a study of cytomegalovirus exposure and HLA in healthy donors. TCRdb's copy holds only in-frame clones and misses some; the assay was immunoSEQ multiplex PCR. The sample consists of over 95,000 clones, more than 75% of them appearing once. The sequencing input was PBMCs. These TCRs come from a woman aged 40 to 50 in good health and CMV-seropositive. Each CDR3 is given with its conserved first and last residue. The order of the fields is CDR3 protein, CDR3 DNA, V gene, clone size, J gene, D gene, CDR3 length. D genes are given only for firm matches. Size tells how often a clone was seen (once, few, many) or the class of an expanded clone, and some rows leave it out.

CASRGTGGTNEKLFF,TGCGCCAGCAGGGGGACAGGGGGCACTAATGAAAAACTGTTTTTT,TRBV5-1,NA,TRBJ1-4,TRBD1,15
CASSVVAGEIYEQYF,TGTGCCAGCAGTGTTGTAGCGGGGGAGATCTACGAGCAGTACTTC,TRBV2,NA,TRBJ2-7,TRBD2,15
CASSANRVGGELFF,TGTGCCAGCAGTGCAAACCGGGTAGGCGGGGAGCTGTTTTTT,TRBV6-1,NA,TRBJ2-2,NA,14
CAWSAVLSTDTQYF,TGTGCCTGGAGTGCAGTTCTTAGCACAGATACGCAGTATTTT,TRBV30,NA,TRBJ2-3,NA,14
CASSLGGRGGEQYF,TGTGCCAGCTCCCTAGGTGGACGGGGAGGCGAGCAGTACTTC,TRBV7-9,NA,TRBJ2-7,NA,14
CSAGDSQETQYF,TGCAGCGCCGGAGACTCCCAAGAGACCCAGTACTTC,TRBV29-1,NA,TRBJ2-5,NA,12
CAWSRQLVNTEAFF,TGTGCCTGGAGCCGACAGCTAGTAAACACTGAAGCTTTCTTT,TRBV30,NA,TRBJ1-1,NA,14
CASSISSITRTTEAFF,TGTGCCAGTAGTATCTCGTCTATCACTAGAACCACTGAAGCTTTCTTT,TRBV19,few,TRBJ1-1,NA,16
CASRRQPQETQYF,TGTGCCAGCCGCCGACAGCCCCAAGAGACCCAGTACTTC,TRBV2,NA,TRBJ2-5,NA,13
CSAGHFEQFF,TGCAGCGCCGGACACTTTGAGCAGTTCTTC,TRBV29-1,NA,TRBJ2-1,NA,10
CASSLLTGFDGYTF,TGCGCCAGCAGCTTGTTGACAGGGTTCGATGGCTACACCTTC,TRBV5-1,NA,TRBJ1-2,TRBD1,14
CAWSFTSGGTRRTDTQYF,TGTGCCTGGAGTTTTACTAGCGGGGGGACCCGCCGCACAGATACGCAGTATTTT,TRBV30,NA,TRBJ2-3,TRBD2,18
CASSESPGRGRGNYGYTF,TGTGCCAGCAGTGAATCCCCCGGGAGGGGGCGTGGGAACTATGGCTACACCTTC,TRBV25-1,NA,TRBJ1-2,TRBD1,18
CASSSGGLAGGTDTQYF,TGTGCCAGCAGCTCCGGCGGGCTAGCGGGGGGCACAGATACGCAGTATTTT,TRBV5-4,NA,TRBJ2-3,TRBD2,17
CASSPSRDRLNEQFF,TGTGCCAGCTCACCTTCGCGGGACCGTCTCAATGAGCAGTTCTTC,TRBV18,NA,TRBJ2-1,NA,15
CASSGRDSGANVLTF,TGTGCCAGCAGTGGCAGGGACTCTGGGGCCAACGTCCTGACTTTC,TRBV6-5,NA,TRBJ2-6,NA,15
CAWSGRDRDEQYF,TGTGCCTGGAGTGGGCGGGACAGGGACGAGCAGTACTTC,TRBV30,once,TRBJ2-7,TRBD1,13
CASSRTAYYGYTF,TGTGCCAGCAGTAGGACAGCTTATTATGGCTACACCTTC,TRBV27,NA,TRBJ1-2,NA,13
CASSRPFRGTEGYTF,TGTGCCAGCAGCCGTCCTTTTCGGGGTACGGAGGGCTACACCTTC,TRBV25-1,NA,TRBJ1-2,NA,15
CASSLGNRGTGNTIYF,TGCGCCAGCAGCTTGGGAAACAGGGGAACTGGAAACACCATATATTTT,TRBV5-1,few,TRBJ1-3,TRBD1,16
CACYPTGSGELFF,TGTGCCTGCTACCCGACAGGCTCAGGGGAGCTGTTTTTT,TRBV30,NA,TRBJ2-2,NA,13
CASGQGYGYTF,TGTGCCAGTGGACAAGGCTATGGCTACACCTTC,TRBV6-5,NA,TRBJ1-2,NA,11
CASSYSGISYNSPLHF,TGTGCCAGCAGTTATTCGGGGATCTCCTATAATTCACCCCTCCACTTT,TRBV6-6,NA,TRBJ1-6,NA,16
CAISESGTGGLFRETQYF,TGTGCCATCAGTGAGTCTGGGACAGGGGGCCTTTTTCGGGAGACCCAGTACTTC,TRBV10-3,NA,TRBJ2-5,TRBD1,18
CATSRVRTTNEKLFF,TGTGCCACCAGCAGAGTGAGGACAACTAATGAAAAACTGTTTTTT,TRBV15,NA,TRBJ1-4,NA,15
CASLRGRGETQYF,TGTGCCAGCCTGAGGGGGCGCGGGGAGACCCAGTACTTC,TRBV10-3,NA,TRBJ2-5,TRBD1,13
CASSVNTEAFF,TGTGCCAGCAGCGTAAACACTGAAGCTTTCTTT,TRBV6-6,NA,TRBJ1-1,NA,11
CASSPIQGRETQYF,TGTGCCAGCAGTCCTATCCAGGGTAGGGAGACCCAGTACTTC,TRBV27,NA,TRBJ2-5,NA,14
CASSKGTVQETQYF,TGTGCCAGCAGTAAGGGGACAGTCCAAGAGACCCAGTACTTC,TRBV6-5,once,TRBJ2-5,TRBD1,14
CAISGAGFWETQYF,TGTGCCATCAGTGGAGCGGGCTTTTGGGAGACCCAGTACTTC,TRBV10-3,NA,TRBJ2-5,NA,14
CASSERGGTDTQYF,TGTGCCAGCAGTGAGCGGGGGGGCACAGATACGCAGTATTTT,TRBV6-4,NA,TRBJ2-3,TRBD2,14
CASSARETQYF,TGTGCCAGCAGTGCGCGGGAGACCCAGTACTTC,TRBV2,NA,TRBJ2-5,NA,11
CASSLGNSPGQETQYF,TGTGCCAGCAGCTTAGGAAATAGCCCTGGTCAAGAGACCCAGTACTTC,TRBV5-4,NA,TRBJ2-5,NA,16
CASSLGTYSGNTIYF,TGTGCCAGCAGTCTCGGGACTTACTCTGGAAACACCATATATTTT,TRBV14,NA,TRBJ1-3,NA,15
CASGPRLAGYNEQFF,TGTGCCAGCGGGCCCCGACTAGCGGGTTACAATGAGCAGTTCTTC,TRBV7-8,NA,TRBJ2-1,TRBD2,15
CASRQDSTEAFF,TGTGCCAGCAGACAAGACAGCACTGAAGCTTTCTTT,TRBV7-9,NA,TRBJ1-1,NA,12
CASRVGGALNTEAFF,TGTGCCAGCCGTGTGGGGGGAGCCCTGAACACTGAAGCTTTCTTT,TRBV2,once,TRBJ1-1,NA,15
CASSPGQGWNSPLHF,TGTGCCAGCAGTCCCGGACAGGGATGGAATTCACCCCTCCACTTT,TRBV6-4,NA,TRBJ1-6,TRBD1,15